This T cell receptor beta chain was recovered during a study of cytomegalovirus exposure and HLA in healthy donors. Using immunoSEQ multiplex PCR, the repertoire was profiled, and TCRdb retains in-frame clones only, with some absent. The sample comprises some 110,000 clones, about 82% of which are singletons, and 4.9% rests with the top ten. Germline CDR1 reads MNHEY; CDR2 reads SMNVEV (reference sequence). The CDR3 spans 15 residues. Trimming took off 3 bases at V and 2 bases at J, with 12 bases between the two ends. This chain uses TRBV27 with TRBJ2-3, with D perhaps matching TRBD2 (6 bases). The specimen was PBMCs. The sequence was obtained from a man aged 18 to 29 in good health and CMV-seronegative. CDR3 DNA: TGTGCCAGCAGTTTGGGGCGGGGTTTCACAGATACGCAGTATTTT. This translates into CASSLGRGFTDTQYF.